The next 2 T cell receptor beta chains were all read from a single sample in a study of shared clonotypes between healthy human individuals. Libraries were prepared by immunoSEQ multiplex PCR; TCRdb keeps only in-frame clonotypes and omits some of them. Of around 2,000,000 clones listed, 85% to 95% are singletons. As defined, naive CD8 cells were CD45RO-negative and positively selected for CCR7, with terminally differentiated effector memory CD45RA+ cells excluded. The sequencing input was naive CD8+ T cells sorted from blood. These receptors came from a man aged 18 to 29 in good health.

The chain couples TRBV5-6 to TRBJ2-7; 10 bases agree with TRBD2. In germline, CDR1 is SGHDT, CDR2 YYEEEE. The CDR3 consists of 15 residues. J gave up 7 bases and V 2 bases, and 9 bases lay outside the gene matches. In DNA, the CDR3 is TGTGCCAGCAGCTTTCTAGCGGGAGTGTCGGGGGAGCAGTACTTC. Amino acid sequence: CASSFLAGVSGEQYF.

The chain carries TRBV7-8 and TRBJ2-1, with 7 bases matching TRBD1. The ends lost 5 bases at V and 4 bases at J; junction bases unmatched: 8. The length of the CDR3 is 15 residues. Germline CDR1 and CDR2: SGHVS and FQNEAQ. DNA for the CDR3: TGTGCCAGCAGCGCCACAGGGGATGGATACAATGAGCAGTTCTTC. This sequence encodes CASSATGDGYNEQFF. The variable domain in full, completed from reference TRBV7-8 and TRBJ2-1, reads GAGVSQSPRYKVAKRGQDVALRCDPISGHVSLFWYQQALGQGPEFLTYFQNEAQLDKSGLPSDRFFAERPEGSVSTLKIQRTQQEDSAVYLCASSATGDGYNEQFFGPGTRLTVL.